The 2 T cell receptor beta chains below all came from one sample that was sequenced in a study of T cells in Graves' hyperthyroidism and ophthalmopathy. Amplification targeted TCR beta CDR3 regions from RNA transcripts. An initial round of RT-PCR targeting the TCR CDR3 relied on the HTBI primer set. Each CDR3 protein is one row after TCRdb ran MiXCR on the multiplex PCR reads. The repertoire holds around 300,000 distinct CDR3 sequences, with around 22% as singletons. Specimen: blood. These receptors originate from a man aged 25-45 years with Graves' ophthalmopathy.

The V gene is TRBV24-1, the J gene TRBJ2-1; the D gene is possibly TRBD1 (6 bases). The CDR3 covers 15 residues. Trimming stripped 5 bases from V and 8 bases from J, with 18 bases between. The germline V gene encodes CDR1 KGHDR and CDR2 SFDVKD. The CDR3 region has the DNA TGTGCCACCAGTGGTAATTTTGTTGGGGGCGATGAGCAGTTCTTC. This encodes CATSGNFVGGDEQFF.

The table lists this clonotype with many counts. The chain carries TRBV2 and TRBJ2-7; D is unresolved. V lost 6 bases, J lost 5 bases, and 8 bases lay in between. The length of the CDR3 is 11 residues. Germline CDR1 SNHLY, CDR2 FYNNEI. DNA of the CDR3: TGTGCCAGCAGGGTGGTCAACGAGCAGTACTTC. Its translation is CASRVVNEQYF.